This T cell receptor (beta chain) was retrieved from a study of beta chain features in type 1 diabetes. General study results and limits: Significant though moderate, a shortening of TCRB CDR3s appeared in all four CD4+ subsets of Type 1 diabetes patients. Healthy donors had naive, central memory and Treg TCRB repertoires that appeared less similar than those seen among patients.

As every portion of the isolated RNA was reverse transcribed, the sequencing read expressed TCRB transcripts. TCRdb's copy holds only in-frame clones and misses some; the assay was immunoSEQ multiplex PCR. In the table there are about 99,000 clones, 25% to 35% of which are singletons. Worth noting for this clone: The antigen is not known. Other DNA sequences in the same sample also yield this CDR3.

The TCR comes from a woman between 18 and 29 years old with type 1 diabetes. Source material: central memory CD4+ T cells from blood.

The DNA for the CDR3 is TGCAGCGTACACAGGGGGAACACTGAAGCTTTCTTT. Amino acid sequence: CSVHRGNTEAFF. V and J are TRBV29-1 and TRBJ1-1; 7 bases match TRBD1. The germline gives CDR1 SQVTM, CDR2 ANQGSEA. CDR3 length equals 12 residues. V was pared by 6 bases and J by 1 base, with 2 bases of the junction left unmatched.